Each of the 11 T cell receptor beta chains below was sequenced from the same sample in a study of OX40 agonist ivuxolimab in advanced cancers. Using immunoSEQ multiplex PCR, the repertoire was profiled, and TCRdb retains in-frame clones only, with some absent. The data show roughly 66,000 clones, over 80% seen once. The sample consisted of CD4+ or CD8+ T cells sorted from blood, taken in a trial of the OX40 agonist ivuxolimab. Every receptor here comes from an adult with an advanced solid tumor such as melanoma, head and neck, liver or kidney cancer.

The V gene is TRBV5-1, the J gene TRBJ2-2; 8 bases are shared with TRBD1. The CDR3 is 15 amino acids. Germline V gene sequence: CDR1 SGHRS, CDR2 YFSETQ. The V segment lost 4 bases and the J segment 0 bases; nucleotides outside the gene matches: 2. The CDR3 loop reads CASSKGQANTGELFF. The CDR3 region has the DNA TGCGCCAGCAGCAAGGGACAGGCGAACACCGGGGAGCTGTTTTTT.

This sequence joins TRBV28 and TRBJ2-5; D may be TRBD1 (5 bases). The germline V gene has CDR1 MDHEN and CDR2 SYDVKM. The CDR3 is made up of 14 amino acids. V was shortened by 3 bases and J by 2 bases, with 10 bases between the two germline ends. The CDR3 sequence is CASSFVTGQETQYF. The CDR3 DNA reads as TGTGCCAGCAGTTTTGTAACAGGTCAAGAGACCCAGTACTTC.

The DNA for the CDR3 is TGTGCCAGCAGGGGGACTAGCGGGAATCGCTACGAGCAGTACTTC. Translating it yields CASRGTSGNRYEQYF. The V gene is TRBV2, the J gene TRBJ2-7; 13 bases align to TRBD2. The germline CDR1 and CDR2 sequences are SNHLY and FYNNEI. CDR3 length: 15 residues. After removal of 6 bases from V and 3 bases from J, the junction contained 5 bases not matched to a gene.

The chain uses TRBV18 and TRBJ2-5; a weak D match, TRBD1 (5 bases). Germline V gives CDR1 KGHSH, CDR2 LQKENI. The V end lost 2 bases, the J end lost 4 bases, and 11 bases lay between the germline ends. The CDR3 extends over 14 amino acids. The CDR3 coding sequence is TGTGCCAGCTCACCATTCACAGGTCCAGAGACCCAGTACTTC. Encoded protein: CASSPFTGPETQYF. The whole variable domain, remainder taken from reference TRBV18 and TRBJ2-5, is NAGVMQNPRHLVRRRGQEARLRCSPMKGHSHVYWYRQLPEEGLKFMVYLQKENIIDESGMPKERFSAEFPKEGPSILRIQQVVRGDSAAYFCASSPFTGPETQYFGPGTRLLVL.

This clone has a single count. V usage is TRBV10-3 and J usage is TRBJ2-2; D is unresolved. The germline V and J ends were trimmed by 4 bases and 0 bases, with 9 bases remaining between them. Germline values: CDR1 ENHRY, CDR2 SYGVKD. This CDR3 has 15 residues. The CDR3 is CAISVKLPNTGELFF. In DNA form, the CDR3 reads TGTGCCATCAGTGTAAAGCTGCCGAACACCGGGGAGCTGTTTTTT.

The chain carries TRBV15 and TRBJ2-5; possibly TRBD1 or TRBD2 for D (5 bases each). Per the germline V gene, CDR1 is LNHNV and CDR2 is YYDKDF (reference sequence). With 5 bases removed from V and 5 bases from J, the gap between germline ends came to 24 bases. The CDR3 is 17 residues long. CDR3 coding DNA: TGTGCCACCAGCCCCCGAGGGGTTGGACCCCAAGTTGAGACCCAGTACTTC. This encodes CATSPRGVGPQVETQYF.

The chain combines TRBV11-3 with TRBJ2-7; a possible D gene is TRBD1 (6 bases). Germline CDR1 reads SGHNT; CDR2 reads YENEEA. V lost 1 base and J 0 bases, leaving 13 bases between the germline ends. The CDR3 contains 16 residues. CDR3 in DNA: TGTGCCAGCAGCTTAGGTGAGGGGGTGAGCTCCTACGAGCAGTACTTC. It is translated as CASSLGEGVSSYEQYF.

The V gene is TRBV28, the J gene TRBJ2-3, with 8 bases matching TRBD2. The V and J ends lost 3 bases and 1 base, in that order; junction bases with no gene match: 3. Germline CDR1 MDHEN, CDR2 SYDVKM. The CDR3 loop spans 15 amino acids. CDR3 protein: CASSLPGGRTDTQYF. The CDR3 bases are TGTGCCAGCAGTTTGCCGGGAGGGCGCACAGATACGCAGTATTTT. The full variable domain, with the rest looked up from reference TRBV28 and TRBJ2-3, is DVKVTQSSRYLVKRTGEKVFLECVQDMDHENMFWYRQDPGLGLRLIYFSYDVKMKEKGDIPEGYSVSREKKERFSLILESASTNQTSMYLCASSLPGGRTDTQYFGPGTRLTVL.

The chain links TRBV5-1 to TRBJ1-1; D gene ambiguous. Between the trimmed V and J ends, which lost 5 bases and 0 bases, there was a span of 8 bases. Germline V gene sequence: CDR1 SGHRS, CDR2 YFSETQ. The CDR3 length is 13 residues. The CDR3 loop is CASRRELNTEAFF. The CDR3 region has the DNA TGCGCCAGCAGAAGGGAGCTGAACACTGAAGCTTTCTTT.

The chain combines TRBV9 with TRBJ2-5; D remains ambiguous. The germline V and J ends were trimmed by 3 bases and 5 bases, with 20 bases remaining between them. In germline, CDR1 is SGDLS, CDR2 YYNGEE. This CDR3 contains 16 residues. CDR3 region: CASSASPGDGRETQYF. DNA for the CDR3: TGTGCCAGCAGCGCCAGCCCAGGAGACGGGCGGGAGACCCAGTACTTC.

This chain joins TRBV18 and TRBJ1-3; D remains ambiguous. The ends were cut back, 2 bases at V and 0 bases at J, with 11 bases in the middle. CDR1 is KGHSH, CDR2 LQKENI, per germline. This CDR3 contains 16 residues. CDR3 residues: CASSPARQSSGNTIYF. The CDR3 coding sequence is TGTGCCAGCTCACCAGCTCGACAATCCTCTGGAAACACCATATATTTT. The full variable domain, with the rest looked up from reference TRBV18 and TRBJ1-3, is NAGVMQNPRHLVRRRGQEARLRCSPMKGHSHVYWYRQLPEEGLKFMVYLQKENIIDESGMPKERFSAEFPKEGPSILRIQQVVRGDSAAYFCASSPARQSSGNTIYFGEGSWLTVV.